This TCR beta chain is drawn from a study of control samples from healthy donors and cancer patients. Data came from immunoSEQ multiplex PCR; TCRdb stores just in-frame clones and leaves some out. The sample holds 120,000 or so clones, about 87% seen once. Turning to this clone: The junction and the germline gene differ at one end; a read error may be behind it.

This CDR3 has 13 residues. Per the germline V gene, CDR1 is MDHEN and CDR2 is SYDVKM. The chain couples TRBV28 to TRBJ1-2; D is unclear. The sequence derives from a man in his 60s in good health. The specimen sequenced was blood. As DNA, the CDR3 is TGTGCCAGCTCACCGTATGCTGGGAGTTCTTCGAGTTTC. Translating gives CASSPYAGSSSSF.